This entry describes one T cell receptor (beta chain). What this receptor recognizes is not known. No much larger clone is present one base from it, and per-base qualities are unavailable. CDR1 and CDR2, looked up from the germline V gene, are SQVTM and ANQGSEA. Trimmed from V: 7 bases; trimmed from J: 1 base; junction bases lacking a gene match: 3. The CDR3, cysteine through phenylalanine, is 12 amino acids long. Of the read, only the CDR3 DNA is kept; its 36 bases are in frame from base 1. TCRdb names Illumina HiSeq 2500 as the instrument used. TCR beta libraries were prepared by quantitative 5'-RACE with molecular barcodes. Concerning the study's data processing: A new computational method, built on a probabilistic model of VDJ rearrangement, was used to identify disease-linked TCR variants. TCRdb reprocessed the public reads (quality trimming at Q25 with fastp, clone calling with MiXCR) and kept in-frame beta chains. Each CDR3 protein gets just one entry, which takes the most common genes and DNA from the rows behind it. For this entry, the V and J calls and clone size follow TCRdb and not the study's own pipeline. The sample table contains 250,000 or so distinct CDR3 sequences; only one count was recorded for 15% to 20% of them. Together, the top ten hold approximately 33% of the sample.

This sample was taken from a study of CD8 T cells in ankylosing spondylitis (dated by TCRdb to between 2016 and 2019). Notes on the research overall: T cell receptor beta repertoires were profiled in healthy donors and ankylosing spondylitis patients so that disease-linked TCR variants could be found. In total, the full study cohort was made up of about 110 healthy donors and roughly 27 ankylosing spondylitis patients. Peripheral blood was sampled, and synovial fluid was additionally collected from ankylosing spondylitis patients. What the research found in general, with its limitations: Some motif variants were previously reported in synovial fluid and blood of reactive arthritis patients, suggesting common disease-initiation mechanisms. The disease-linked clones showed a CD8+ phenotype and occurred at relatively low frequencies in peripheral blood. A TCR beta motif of seven or eight highly homologous amino acid variants appeared characteristic of blood from ankylosing spondylitis patients. The disease-linked clones were reported as significantly enriched in matched synovial fluid samples from ankylosing spondylitis patients.

Recombination connected TRBV29-1 to TRBJ1-1, and 7 junctional nucleotides match TRBD1. Sequenced: blood, either unsorted or a sorted T cell fraction (not recorded which). The TCR was taken from a male donor with ankylosing spondylitis or in good health (not recorded which). The CDR3 region has the sequence CSAGQENTEAFF. The DNA reads TGCAGCGCAGGACAGGAGAACACTGAAGCTTTCTTT. Full variable domain (CDR3 extended with the reference TRBV29-1 and TRBJ1-1 proteins): SAVISQKPSRDICQRGTSLTIQCQVDSQVTMMFWYRQQPGQSLTLIATANQGSEATYESGFVIDKFPISRPNLTFSTLTVSNMSPEDSSIYLCSAGQENTEAFFGQGTRLTVV.